This TCR beta chain appears in the sequencing data of a study of identical twins. All donors comprised healthy Caucasians. The V end was cut by 10 bases, the J end by 0 bases, with 13 bases between. This CDR3 spans 14 amino acids. Germline values: CDR1 KGHSH, CDR2 LQKENI. Notes on this clonotype: Its cognate antigen is unknown.

After template switching added a universal primer site, the resulting cDNA carried unique molecular identifiers. A single record per CDR3 protein comes from TCRdb applying MiXCR to the 5' RACE reads. The profile shows around 1.7 million distinct CDR3 sequences, roughly 35% of them singletons. Study-wide findings and caveats: Models, which agreed with sharing between unrelated individuals, nonetheless underestimated the out-of-frame TCR alpha sharing seen in monozygotic twins.

This TCR was recovered from a newborn girl in good health. The sequenced sample was cord blood. V is TRBV18 and J is TRBJ2-4; a weak D match, TRBD2 (5 bases). CDR3: CATAVTIAKNIQYF. The CDR3 DNA reads as TGTGCCACCGCAGTGACTATAGCCAAAAACATTCAGTACTTC.